This T cell receptor (beta chain) was recovered during a study of shared clonotypes between healthy human individuals (dated by TCRdb to the early 2020s). General notes on the study: A couple of women and three men aged 18 to 49 years were included in the cohort. Per donor, three plates each were used for CD4 naive and CD4 memory, two for CD8 naive, and one for CD8 memory. Blood TCR repertoires of five healthy adults were deeply sequenced to estimate repertoire size and the extent of clonotype sharing between individuals. Libraries were prepared and TCR repertoires were sequenced by different laboratories using diverse techniques, in order to increase sequencing depth and limit assay-specific biases. Each donor's leukapheresis produced roughly between roughly 0.85 and 9 billion PBMCs. Broader findings and caveats from the paper: Across a handful of donors, roughly 5.1% of naive CD4, roughly 3.5% of naive CD8, under 2.5% of memory CD4, and approximately 0.4% of memory CD8 clonotypes were shared. Compared with non-shared clonotypes, the clonotypes found in all four sorted-subset donors had higher generation probabilities. Larger estimated clonotype richness was generally found for naive subsets than for memory subsets. Sampling was limited to blood, and TCR repertoires in tissue likely differ from TCR repertoires in blood. Rarefaction of sorted-subset datasets indicated incomplete sequencing despite the large sequencing depth. The genetic and exposure-history diversity represented was limited by the small number of donors. Pairwise subsampling indicated that sequencing depth was expected to affect the degree of clonotype sharing among donors.

This clone turned up a few times. There is no known antigen for this receptor. Base qualities are not at hand, and no much larger clone is one base apart. Using the deep immunoSEQ assay, multiplex PCR amplified TCR CDR3 regions from genomic DNA. Extracted genomic DNA from each cell subset was distributed evenly across all wells of several immunoSEQ 96-well plates, and each plate was treated as a replicate. For sorted subsets, roughly 200 ng of genomic DNA, equivalent to around 29,000 T cell genomes, went into each replicate PCR. Purified libraries were quantified with a Qubit 3.0 fluorometer, sized on a Bioanalyzer 2100, and re-quantified with the KAPA Library Quantification kit. Every immunoSEQ 96-well plate was sequenced on a separate single-read 150-cycle Illumina NextSeq 550 flow cell. As for the original processing: Because only junctional sequences without quality scores were contained in the immunoSEQ output, filtering matching that applied to full-length reads could not be performed. To assign V/J genes and CDR3, sequences were annotated against IMGT germline references using PyIR, a Python wrapper for IgBLAST v1.9. Reads were filtered out if the reads had weak V/J assignments (E-value above 1e-6), no CDR3, stop codons, out-of-frame junctions, or ambiguous translated residues. A V3J clonotype was defined by an identical inferred V gene, J gene, and CDR3 amino acid sequence. The percentage overlap between two repertoires was calculated by dividing the number of shared unique clonotypes by the size of the smaller repertoire. Three approaches were used to assess repertoire richness: RTK rarefaction, the Chao1 estimator, and Recon v2.1 estimates of unobserved clonotypes. Generation probabilities for all TCRbeta clonotypes obtained by the gDNA method from a handful of donors were computed using OLGA. In its TCRdb copy, this immuneACCESS table keeps in-frame sequences only and misses some clones. Where compared with another copy, unresolved V genes explain less than half of these, and the others have no known cause. V, J and clone size are taken as reported in that table, and D and trimming were inferred from the DNA itself. The sample contains millions of clones, over 90% of them found a single time. The ten biggest clones cover 0.39% of the sample.

The donors were healthy, HIV-negative adults who had no recently reported acute infections or vaccinations. Every donor was a Caucasian adult residing in Nashville, Tennessee, USA. CD4+ T cells were enriched by magnetic negative selection; naive cells were then positively selected on CD45RA, and the negative fraction formed the memory subset. Blood was obtained by leukapheresis, after which PBMCs were separated by Ficoll-Histopaque density gradient centrifugation and cryopreserved in liquid nitrogen vapor phase. Analytical flow cytometry was used to check the purity and quantity of every magnetically sorted T cell population. Genomic DNA was isolated from every sorted fraction and measured by UV absorbance on a Nanodrop 2000c. The CDR3 runs 12 residues from the cysteine to the phenylalanine. Only the CDR3 DNA stays, 36 bases, in frame from base 1. The germline V gene sets CDR1 to SGDLS and CDR2 to YYNGEE. V loses 3 bases of germline sequence and J loses 9 bases, and the interval between the two ends is 10 bases.

The TCR comes from a man between 18 and 35 years old in good health. Some clones in this sample may be carry-over from other donors' samples. Sequenced material: naive CD4+ T cells from PBMCs. The cell subset or site label, as the study defines it: CD45RA+ positively selected. The sequence links TRBV9 to TRBJ1-5; the D gene is unclear. The DNA reads TGTGCCAGCAGCGGCGACCTGGGGCCCCAGCATTTT. It translates to CASSGDLGPQHF.